The 8 T cell receptor beta chains listed next were all sequenced from one sample in a study of blood T cell repertoires in COVID-19. Generated by immunoSEQ multiplex PCR, the TCRdb table keeps only in-frame clones and is missing some. The sample shows about 240,000 clones, roughly 89% of them seen only once. Sequenced: PBMCs or T cells enriched from blood (not recorded which). These receptors were obtained from a woman aged 25-40 years with acute COVID-19.

The chain employs TRBV3-1 (or the pseudogene TRBV3-2) and TRBJ2-3, with 8 bases matching TRBD2. V shed 1 base and J 3 bases; nucleotides not matched to a gene: 3. CDR3 length equals 15 residues. From germline, CDR1 is LGHDT and CDR2 YNNKEL (reference sequence). The CDR3 loop is CASSQAGLATDTQYF. The CDR3 bases are TGTGCCAGCAGCCAAGCCGGACTAGCAACAGATACGCAGTATTTT.

The chain has TRBV4-3 and TRBJ2-5; 9 nucleotides agree with TRBD1. V dropped 4 bases and J dropped 3; count of bases not matched to a gene: 6. This CDR3 contains 15 residues. Germline assignment: CDR1 LGHNA and CDR2 YSLEER. CDR3 amino acids: CASSLSRDREETQYF. Written as DNA, the CDR3 is TGCGCCAGCAGCCTGTCCCGGGACAGGGAAGAGACCCAGTACTTC.

The genes are TRBV5-1 and TRBJ2-2; 8 bases line up with TRBD2. The CDR3 length is 15 residues. V lost 8 bases, J lost 1 base, and 7 bases stayed unmatched. Germline V lookup: CDR1 SGHRS, CDR2 YFSETQ. This CDR3 is CASGPRGENTGELFF. Written as DNA, the CDR3 is TGCGCCAGTGGCCCGCGGGGGGAGAACACCGGGGAGCTGTTTTTT. The full variable domain, rest sourced from reference TRBV5-1 and TRBJ2-2, is KAGVTQTPRYLIKTRGQQVTLSCSPISGHRSVSWYQQTPGQGLQFLFEYFSETQRNKGNFPGRFSGRQFSNSRSEMNVSTLELGDSALYLCASGPRGENTGELFFGEGSRLTVL.

This clone came up a few times. This rearrangement joins TRBV30 to TRBJ2-5, with D maybe TRBD1 (6 bases). Per the germline V gene, CDR1 is GTSNPN and CDR2 is SVGIG (reference sequence). This CDR3 is built from 13 residues. V was cut by 2 bases and J by 4 bases, with 11 bases left in between. DNA of the CDR3: TGTGCCTGGAGTACCCCACAGGGAGAGACCCAGTACTTC. As protein: CAWSTPQGETQYF.

The chain is built from TRBV28 and TRBJ1-1, with TRBD1 as a possible D gene (5 bases). CDR3 length: 14 residues. V lost 5 bases to trimming and J lost 0 bases, with 10 bases between them. The germline gives CDR1 MDHEN, CDR2 SYDVKM. CDR3 protein: CASSQTDMNTEAFF. In DNA, the CDR3 is TGTGCCAGCAGTCAGACGGACATGAACACTGAAGCTTTCTTT.

The chain couples TRBV5-6 to TRBJ2-1; 9 bases align to TRBD2. V gave up 3 bases and J gave up 5 bases; unmatched junction bases: 3. This CDR3 has 14 amino acids. Per germline, CDR1 SGHDT and CDR2 YYEEEE. Written as DNA, the CDR3 is TGTGCCAGCAGCTCTAGCGGGGCAAACAATGAGCAGTTCTTC. This sequence encodes CASSSSGANNEQFF.

V usage is TRBV10-2 and J usage is TRBJ2-3; D perhaps matches TRBD2 (6 bases). Germline values: CDR1 WSHSY, CDR2 SAAADI. The V and J ends lost 3 bases and 2 bases respectively, with 15 bases between them. The CDR3 has 16 amino acids. CDR3 protein: CASSDRVAGYTDTQYF. In DNA form, the CDR3 reads TGCGCCAGCAGTGATCGGGTGGCGGGGTACACAGATACGCAGTATTTT.

There are a few counts of this clone. The chain links TRBV2 to TRBJ1-6, with a weak D call TRBD1 (5 bases). Trimming stripped 8 bases from V and 6 bases from J, with 14 bases between. The CDR3 contains 14 residues. Looked up from germline, CDR1 is SNHLY and CDR2 is FYNNEI. This CDR3 is CASHMGGFNSPLHF. The CDR3, as DNA: TGTGCCAGCCATATGGGGGGGTTTAATTCACCCCTCCACTTT. Full variable domain (rest looked up from reference TRBV2 and TRBJ1-6): EPEVTQTPSHQVTQMGQEVILRCVPISNHLYFYWYRQILGQKVEFLVSFYNNEISEKSEIFDDQFSVERPDGSNFTLKIRSTKLEDSAMYFCASHMGGFNSPLHFGNGTRLTVT.